This T cell receptor beta chain was recovered during a study of liver allograft versus peripheral blood T cells. Overall study context: Liver transplant recipients had T cell receptor repertoires compared between transplanted liver and peripheral blood.

This clonotype turned up a few times. What it recognizes is unknown. The study, taken as a whole, reports: Differences were reported between the T cell receptor repertoires inside liver allografts and those that were detected in peripheral blood.

The CDR3 totals 15 residues. The germline V gene encodes CDR1 MDHEN and CDR2 SYDVKM. With V trimmed by 7 bases and J by 6 bases, 12 bases remained unmatched. TCRdb reprocessed the reads with MiXCR, giving one entry per CDR3 protein. The data show some 16,000 distinct CDR3 sequences, with around 23% seen just once and more than 9.5% held by the top ten. The chain employs TRBV28 and TRBJ1-5; 7 bases agree with TRBD1. This clonotype originated in a human patient who had a liver transplant. T cells may partly derive from the graft donor. The CDR3 nucleotides are TGTGCCAGCATTTATAAGACAGGGCGTAGTCAGCCCCAGCATTTT. It specifies CASIYKTGRSQPQHF. Looking up the rest from reference TRBV28 and TRBJ1-5 gives the full variable domain: DVKVTQSSRYLVKRTGEKVFLECVQDMDHENMFWYRQDPGLGLRLIYFSYDVKMKEKGDIPEGYSVSREKKERFSLILESASTNQTSMYLCASIYKTGRSQPQHFGDGTRLSIL.